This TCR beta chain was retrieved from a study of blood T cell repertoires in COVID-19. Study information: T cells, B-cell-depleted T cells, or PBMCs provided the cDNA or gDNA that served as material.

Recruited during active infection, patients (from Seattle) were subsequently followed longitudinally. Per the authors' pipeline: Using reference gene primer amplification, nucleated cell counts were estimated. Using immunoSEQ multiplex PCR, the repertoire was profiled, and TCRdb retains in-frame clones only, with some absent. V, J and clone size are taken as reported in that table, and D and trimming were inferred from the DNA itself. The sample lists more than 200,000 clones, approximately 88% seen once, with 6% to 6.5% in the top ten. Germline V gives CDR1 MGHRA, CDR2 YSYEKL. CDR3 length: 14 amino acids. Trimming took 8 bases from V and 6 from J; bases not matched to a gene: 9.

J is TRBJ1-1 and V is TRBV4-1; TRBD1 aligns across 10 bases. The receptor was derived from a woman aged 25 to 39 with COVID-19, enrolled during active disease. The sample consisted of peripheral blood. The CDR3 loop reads CASDFGTGAAEAFF. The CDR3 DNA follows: TGCGCCAGCGATTTCGGGACAGGGGCCGCTGAAGCTTTCTTT.